This is a list of T cell receptor beta chains from one sample in a study of CD8 T cells in Susac syndrome. TCRdb reanalysed the immunoSEQ multiplex PCR reads using MiXCR and keeps one entry per CDR3 protein. This table has roughly 180,000 distinct CDR3 sequences, about 95% appearing once. The sequencing sample was made of CD4+ T cells from PBMCs. These receptors originate from a human donor in good health. Both conserved end residues are part of each CDR3. A D gene is named only where the DNA matches it firmly. Rows may omit the clone size; those that give it use once, few, many or a size class.

CDR3 DNA	CDR3 protein	CDR3 length	V gene	J gene	clone size	D gene
TGCAGTGCGTCCTTACTGGGGCAGGGAGTGGGTGAGCAGTACTTC	CSASLLGQGVGEQYF	15	TRBV20-1	TRBJ2-7	.	.
TGTGCCAGCAGCTTAGCGCTTGGCCTAGAAGAGACCCAGTACTTC	CASSLALGLEETQYF	15	TRBV11-1	TRBJ2-5	.	.
TGCAGTGCTAGGGGCCGGGCTAACTATGGCTACACCTTC	CSARGRANYGYTF	13	TRBV20-1	TRBJ1-2	.	.
TGTGCCAGCAGCTCGGACAGGGTGAATGAAAAACTGTTTTTT	CASSSDRVNEKLFF	14	TRBV7-2	TRBJ1-4	.	TRBD1
TGTGCCAGCAGTCCACCCACATCTGGGGCCAACGTCCTGACTTTC	CASSPPTSGANVLTF	15	TRBV12-3/TRBV12-4	TRBJ2-6	.	.
TGCAGCGTTGAGGGCCCGGGGACACCGAACACTGAAGCTTTCTTT	CSVEGPGTPNTEAFF	15	TRBV29-1	TRBJ1-1	.	.
TGTGCCAGCAGTTGGGACAGGGGCAATCAGCCCCAGCATTTT	CASSWDRGNQPQHF	14	TRBV28	TRBJ1-5	.	TRBD1
TGTGCCTGGAGTAGGATAGCGGGGGAGGGCAATGAGCAGTTCTTC	CAWSRIAGEGNEQFF	15	TRBV30	TRBJ2-1	.	TRBD2
TGCAGTGCTAGGTACCCCGACGGGAACACTGAAGCTTTCTTT	CSARYPDGNTEAFF	14	TRBV20-1	TRBJ1-1	once	.
TGCAGCGTCCGATCGGGCACCGGGGAGCTGTTTTTT	CSVRSGTGELFF	12	TRBV29-1	TRBJ2-2	.	.
TGTGCCTGGAGTGTACGGGGGGCTGGCTCTGGCTACACCTTC	CAWSVRGAGSGYTF	14	TRBV30	TRBJ1-2	.	.
TGTGCCAGCAGCCCCTGGACAGATACTTACAATGAGCAGTTCTTC	CASSPWTDTYNEQFF	15	TRBV7-2	TRBJ2-1	.	.
TGTGCCAGCAGCTCCGGGAGCGTCACAGATACGCAGTATTTT	CASSSGSVTDTQYF	14	TRBV7-6	TRBJ2-3	.	.
TGTGCCAGCAGCCAATCCGGCAATGAGCAGTTCTTC	CASSQSGNEQFF	12	TRBV14	TRBJ2-1	.	.
TGTGCCAGCAGTTGGTGGGACGATGGGAATTCACCCCTCCACTTT	CASSWWDDGNSPLHF	15	TRBV28	TRBJ1-6	once	.
TGTGCCAGCAGCGTAGCCTCAGATACGCAGTATTTT	CASSVASDTQYF	12	TRBV9	TRBJ2-3	.	.
TGTGCCAGCAGCTTGGTCCTTAGCGGGACTTACAATGAGCAGTTCTTC	CASSLVLSGTYNEQFF	16	TRBV5-4	TRBJ2-1	.	TRBD2
TGTGCCAGTAGTATAGATCGTAGAAGCGGGAATGAGCAGTTCTTC	CASSIDRRSGNEQFF	15	TRBV19	TRBJ2-1	.	.
TGTGCCAGCAGCCAAGAGGGCCGCAGCACAGATACGCAGTATTTT	CASSQEGRSTDTQYF	15	TRBV4-2	TRBJ2-3	.	.
TGTGCCTGGAGTGTTTGGACTAGCGGGGGGCCTAGGGGCAATGAGCAGTTCTTC	CAWSVWTSGGPRGNEQFF	18	TRBV30	TRBJ2-1	.	TRBD2
TGCAGTGCTAGAGAACTAGCGAACGCAGATACGCAGTATTTT	CSARELANADTQYF	14	TRBV20-1	TRBJ2-3	.	TRBD2
TGCAGTGCTCGCCAGGGAGGCAGGAGCACTGAAGCTTTCTTT	CSARQGGRSTEAFF	14	TRBV20-1	TRBJ1-1	.	.
TGCAGCGCAACTAGCGGGGATGAGACCCAGTACTTC	CSATSGDETQYF	12	TRBV29-1	TRBJ2-5	.	TRBD2
TGTGCCAGCAGCCCTCACGGGACAACCTACGAGCAGTACTTC	CASSPHGTTYEQYF	14	TRBV7-2	TRBJ2-7	.	.
TGCGCCAGCAGCCAAGTGAGGGGAGACTCCTATGGCTACACCTTC	CASSQVRGDSYGYTF	15	TRBV4-3	TRBJ1-2	.	.
TGTGCCAGCAGCGCACGAGCTAACTATGGCTACACCTTC	CASSARANYGYTF	13	TRBV9	TRBJ1-2	.	.
TGTGCCAGCAGCTTAATAGTCTCGGGGAGCGGGGCACTGCAAGATACGCAGTATTTT	CASSLIVSGSGALQDTQYF	19	TRBV11-2	TRBJ2-3	.	TRBD2
TGTGCCTGGTTTGAGGGGCCCATGAACACTGAAGCTTTCTTT	CAWFEGPMNTEAFF	14	TRBV30	TRBJ1-1	.	.
TGTGCCAGCAGCTCCCAAGTCGGGCAGGGGGAGGCTTTCTTT	CASSSQVGQGEAFF	14	TRBV7-2	TRBJ1-1	.	TRBD1
TGTGCCAGCAGCCAGCAAGGGGGTGCCAGCTCCTACAATGAGCAGTTCTTC	CASSQQGGASSYNEQFF	17	TRBV3-1	TRBJ2-1	.	.
TGCAGTGCAAACCCCGATGGCAGAACCTACGAGCAGTACTTC	CSANPDGRTYEQYF	14	TRBV20-1	TRBJ2-7	.	.
TGTGCCAGCAGCCAAGCAGGGGCCAGCACAGATACGCAGTATTTT	CASSQAGASTDTQYF	15	TRBV3-1	TRBJ2-3	.	.
TGCAGTGCTAGAGGTTCATTGGGTGAGCAGTTCTTC	CSARGSLGEQFF	12	TRBV20-1	TRBJ2-1	.	.
TGTGCCAGCAGTGGCTCCACTAGGGACCTTTTCTTC	CASSGSTRDLFF	12	TRBV2	TRBJ2-1	.	.
TGTGCCTGTACAGGACAGGGCGTTAACTCCTACGAGCAGTACTTC	CACTGQGVNSYEQYF	15	TRBV30	TRBJ2-7	.	TRBD1
TGTGCCTGGAGTCAGGGGGGGGGAGATACGCAGTATTTT	CAWSQGGGDTQYF	13	TRBV30	TRBJ2-3	once	.
TGTGCCACCAGTGACTCTACCAGGGCCGGGGAGCTGTTTTTT	CATSDSTRAGELFF	14	TRBV24-1	TRBJ2-2	.	.
TGTGCCAGCAGTGAACAATTTAACAGGGGGCGAGAGACCCAGTACTTC	CASSEQFNRGRETQYF	16	TRBV6-1	TRBJ2-5	.	TRBD1
TGTGCCTGGAGTGTAGGCTATGGCTACACCTTC	CAWSVGYGYTF	11	TRBV30	TRBJ1-2	few	.
TGCAGCGTTGGCACACTTACAGGGTACGGTGGCTACACCTTC	CSVGTLTGYGGYTF	14	TRBV29-1	TRBJ1-2	.	.
TGTGCCAGCAGCCTCCCTGGCGGGGGGATTGTCACCGGGGAGCTGTTTTTT	CASSLPGGGIVTGELFF	17	TRBV3-1	TRBJ2-2	.	TRBD2
TGTGCCAGCAGCTGGGGGACGGAACAGCCCCAGCATTTT	CASSWGTEQPQHF	13	TRBV11-1	TRBJ1-5	.	.